This T cell receptor beta chain was documented in a study of glioma-infiltrating T cells after dendritic cell vaccination. Study at large: Patients received autologous tumor lysate-pulsed dendritic cell vaccination between about 2003 and 2012. Patients received three intradermal dendritic cell vaccine injections at biweekly intervals.

V was clipped by 2 bases and J by 0 bases; unmatched bases: 6. The CDR3 consists of 17 residues. Germline CDR1 is SGHRS and CDR2 is YFSETQ. TCRB CDR3 was amplified from 2 ug genomic DNA or less. The primer mix had 60 V beta and 13 J beta primers. Repertoires were generated with immunoSEQ multiplex PCR, while TCRdb's copy carries only in-frame clones and drops some. Among approximately 84,000 clones, about nine tenths were seen once, and the ten largest hold 15% to 18%. The input for sequencing was blood, taken before dendritic cell vaccination. This TCR was recovered from a human donor with glioblastoma. The chain couples TRBV5-1 to TRBJ2-3, with TRBD2 matching over 10 bases. CDR3 in amino acids: CASSLTSGVLSTDTQYF. The CDR3 DNA reads as TGCGCCAGCAGCTTAACTAGCGGGGTACTCAGCACAGATACGCAGTATTTT. Full variable domain (outside the CDR3, taken from reference TRBV5-1 and TRBJ2-3): KAGVTQTPRYLIKTRGQQVTLSCSPISGHRSVSWYQQTPGQGLQFLFEYFSETQRNKGNFPGRFSGRQFSNSRSEMNVSTLELGDSALYLCASSLTSGVLSTDTQYFGPGTRLTVL.